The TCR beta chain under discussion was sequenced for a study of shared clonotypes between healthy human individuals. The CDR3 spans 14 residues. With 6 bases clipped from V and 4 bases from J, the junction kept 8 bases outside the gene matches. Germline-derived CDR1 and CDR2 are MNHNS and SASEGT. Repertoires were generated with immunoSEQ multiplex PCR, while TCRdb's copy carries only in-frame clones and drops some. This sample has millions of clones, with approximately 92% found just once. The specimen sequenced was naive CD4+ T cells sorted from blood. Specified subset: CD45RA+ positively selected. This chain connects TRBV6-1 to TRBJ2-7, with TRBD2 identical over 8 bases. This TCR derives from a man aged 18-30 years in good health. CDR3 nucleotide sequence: TGTGCCAGCAGGCAAAGCGGGAGTGGGTACGAGCAGTACTTC. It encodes CASRQSGSGYEQYF.